One sample yielded the 22 T cell receptor beta chains listed below, sequenced in a study of lymphopenia after photon versus proton radiotherapy. Repertoires were generated with immunoSEQ multiplex PCR, while TCRdb's copy carries only in-frame clones and drops some. Seen here are about 60,000 clones, about four fifths observed once, and the top ten hold around 2%. Material: peripheral blood, obtained from a patient treated with proton-based radiotherapy. These receptor sequences come from a man in his 60s with pancreatic cancer.

This clone appeared a few times. J is TRBJ1-2 and V is TRBV28; 8 bases align to TRBD1. After removal of 6 bases from V and 4 bases from J, the junction contained 10 bases not matched to a gene. The CDR3 covers 15 residues. Germline V lookup: CDR1 MDHEN, CDR2 SYDVKM. In DNA form, the CDR3 reads TGTGCCAGCAGCCGCGGGACAGGCGGGGGCTATGGCTACACCTTC. Residues: CASSRGTGGGYGYTF.

This clone was recorded once. The rearrangement joins TRBV27 to TRBJ2-7; a possible D gene is TRBD1 (6 bases). The V and J ends lost 6 bases and 3 bases respectively, with 15 bases between them. This CDR3 region has 14 residues. CDR1 and CDR2 from the germline V gene are MNHEY and SMNVEV (reference sequence). CDR3 sequence reads: CASSLTGTYYEQYF. The CDR3 DNA follows: TGTGCCAGCAGCTTGACGGGGACATACTACGAGCAGTACTTC.

Details on this clone: Its ends do not fully match the called genes, so a read error is possible. The chain employs TRBV7-7 and TRBJ2-7; tentatively, D is TRBD2 (5 bases). The germline V gene has CDR1 SSHAT and CDR2 FNYEAQ (reference sequence). The CDR3 has 11 residues. The CDR3 nucleotides read TGTGCTAGCACCTCTGGGAGAGAGCAGTACTTC. Its translation: CASTSGREQYF.

The chain has TRBV5-1 and TRBJ2-5, with D maybe TRBD1 (5 bases). This CDR3 region has 13 residues. Germline assignment: CDR1 SGHRS and CDR2 YFSETQ. V dropped 6 bases and J dropped 6 bases, with 15 bases sitting between them. The CDR3: CASTAGSEKTQYF. The DNA of the CDR3 is TGCGCCAGCACCGCAGGGTCGGAAAAGACCCAGTACTTC.

The chain couples TRBV13 to TRBJ2-1; D ambiguous. Germline V gene data show CDR1 as PRHDT and CDR2 as FYEKMQ (reference sequence). The CDR3 runs to 16 residues. Trimming stripped 3 bases from V and 7 bases from J, with 19 bases between. CDR3 in amino acids: CASSFAVGKVGNEQFF. The CDR3 DNA is TGTGCCAGCAGCTTCGCAGTGGGAAAGGTAGGGAATGAGCAGTTCTTC.

The chain carries TRBV4-2 and TRBJ2-2; D may be TRBD1 (6 bases). V lost 4 bases and J 4 bases, leaving 13 bases between the germline ends. This CDR3 comprises 15 residues. Germline CDR1 is LGHNA and CDR2 is YNFKEQ. The chain's CDR3 is CASSPRQETTGELFF. The CDR3 region has the DNA TGTGCCAGCAGCCCAAGACAGGAAACCACCGGGGAGCTGTTTTTT.

The V gene is TRBV10-3, the J gene TRBJ2-2; no clear D. This CDR3 region has 13 residues. Trimming pared 0 bases from V and 3 bases from J, leaving 2 bases between. Germline CDR1 and CDR2: ENHRY and SYGVKD. The CDR3 loop is CAISESDTGELFF. CDR3 nucleotide sequence: TGTGCCATCAGTGAGTCGGACACCGGGGAGCTGTTTTTT.

The chain uses TRBV2 and TRBJ1-5; D not certain. The CDR3 consists of 14 residues. The germline V gene has CDR1 SNHLY and CDR2 FYNNEI. V was cut by 1 base and J by 5 bases, with 9 bases left in between. The DNA of the CDR3 is TGTGCCAGCAGTGAAGGTACCCGAGATCAGCCCCAGCATTTT. Its translation: CASSEGTRDQPQHF.

This clone showed up just a few times. The chain employs TRBV28 and TRBJ1-4; D uncertain. V lost 5 bases to trimming and J lost 8 bases, with 12 bases between them. The length of the CDR3 is 13 residues. CDR1 and CDR2 (germline): MDHEN, SYDVKM. The CDR3 nucleotides are TGTGCCAGCAGTCCCCAGATCCTCGAAAAACTGTTTTTT. The encoded protein is CASSPQILEKLFF. The full variable domain, with the rest looked up from reference TRBV28 and TRBJ1-4, is DVKVTQSSRYLVKRTGEKVFLECVQDMDHENMFWYRQDPGLGLRLIYFSYDVKMKEKGDIPEGYSVSREKKERFSLILESASTNQTSMYLCASSPQILEKLFFGSGTQLSVL.

The chain links TRBV6-1 to TRBJ1-1; the D gene is possibly TRBD1 (5 bases). The CDR3 runs 13 residues. The germline V and J ends were trimmed by 7 bases and 1 base, with 10 bases remaining between them. Germline V gene lookup returns CDR1 MNHNS and CDR2 SASEGT. CDR3 region: CASNIGENTEAFF. In nucleotides, the CDR3 is TGTGCCAGCAATATAGGGGAGAACACTGAAGCTTTCTTT.

The chain uses TRBV11-2 and TRBJ1-3; 10 bases match TRBD1. Per germline, CDR1 SGHAT and CDR2 FQNNGV. This CDR3 is 16 amino acids long. V shed 2 bases, J shed 4 bases, and the junction held 5 bases outside the gene matches. In DNA, the CDR3 is TGTGCCAGCAGCTTAAATGACAGGGGGCCCGGAAACACCATATATTTT. It specifies CASSLNDRGPGNTIYF.

V gene TRBV11-3 combines with J gene TRBJ2-1; TRBD1 agrees at 8 bases. This CDR3 has 15 residues. J gave up 6 bases and V 5 bases, and 9 bases lay outside the gene matches. Germline CDR1 SGHNT, CDR2 YENEEA. The CDR3 nucleotides read TGTGCCAGCAGCGGGACAGGACGAGGCCTCAATGAGCAGTTCTTC. It encodes CASSGTGRGLNEQFF.

The chain has TRBV6-1 and TRBJ2-7; TRBD1 agrees at 10 bases. Germline-derived CDR1 and CDR2 are MNHNS and SASEGT. This CDR3 has 14 amino acids. The ends lost 2 bases at V and 5 bases at J; junction bases unmatched: 3. The CDR3 here is CASSEPGQGNEQYF. The DNA of the CDR3 is TGTGCCAGCAGTGAACCGGGACAGGGGAACGAGCAGTACTTC.

The chain employs TRBV14 and TRBJ2-6, with D uncertain. V lost 1 base and J lost 4, with 5 bases in between. CDR1 is SGHDN and CDR2 is FVKESK in the germline V gene. This CDR3 has 14 amino acids. The CDR3 nucleotides read TGTGCCAGCAGCCAAGTTGGAGGGGCCAACGTCCTGACTTTC. Encoded protein: CASSQVGGANVLTF. Complete variable domain (other parts from reference TRBV14 and TRBJ2-6): EAGVTQFPSHSVIEKGQTVTLRCDPISGHDNLYWYRRVMGKEIKFLLHFVKESKQDESGMPNNRFLAERTGGTYSTLKVQPAELEDSGVYFCASSQVGGANVLTFGAGSRLTVL.

The chain carries TRBV30 and TRBJ2-2, with TRBD1 as a possible D gene (6 bases). This CDR3 is built from 15 residues. Deletions cut 3 bases from V and 1 base from J, with 12 bases between. Germline V CDR1 and CDR2: GTSNPN, SVGIG (reference sequence). CDR3 in amino acids: CAWSLTGMNTGELFF. Written as DNA, the CDR3 is TGTGCCTGGAGCCTGACAGGAATGAACACCGGGGAGCTGTTTTTT. Variable domain in full (rest from reference TRBV30 and TRBJ2-2): SQTIHQWPATLVQPVGSPLSLECTVEGTSNPNLYWYRQAAGRGLQLLFYSVGIGQISSEVPQNLSASRPQDRQFILSSKKLLLSDSGFYLCAWSLTGMNTGELFFGEGSRLTVL.

The chain recombines TRBV7-2 with TRBJ1-3; D unresolved. The CDR3 extends over 15 amino acids. Trimming cost V 2 bases and J 10 bases, with 18 bases left between them. Germline assignment: CDR1 SGHTA and CDR2 FQGNSA. CDR3 loop: CASSLNGPGGHTIYF. Here the CDR3 DNA reads TGTGCCAGCAGCTTAAATGGCCCCGGCGGGCATACCATATATTTT.

V and J are TRBV15 and TRBJ1-5; no clear D. Germline V gives CDR1 LNHNV, CDR2 YYDKDF (reference sequence). The germline V and J ends were trimmed by 5 bases and 3 bases, with 17 bases remaining between them. The CDR3 is made up of 16 amino acids. The CDR3 region has the DNA TGTGCCACCAGCCCACTGGTTTGGGGATCCAATCAGCCCCAGCATTTT. Translated: CATSPLVWGSNQPQHF.

The V and J genes are TRBV11-2 and TRBJ2-5; D remains ambiguous. This CDR3 contains 15 residues. The germline V gene encodes CDR1 SGHAT and CDR2 FQNNGV. Between the trimmed V and J ends, which lost 5 bases and 4 bases, there was a span of 17 bases. CDR3 coding DNA: TGTGCCAGCAGCAAATATACCCCTAGGCTAGAGACCCAGTACTTC. Its protein is CASSKYTPRLETQYF.

The chain joins TRBV18 to TRBJ2-7, with a tentative D call TRBD1 (7 bases). Germline V gene sequence: CDR1 KGHSH, CDR2 LQKENI. This CDR3 is built from 14 residues. V was pared by 6 bases and J by 5 bases, with 17 bases between. CDR3 in amino acids: CASSSRLGGDEQYF. For the CDR3, the DNA is TGTGCCAGCTCCTCAAGACTAGGGGGCGACGAGCAGTACTTC.

The chain links TRBV27 to TRBJ2-5; 9 positions match TRBD2. V shed 5 bases and J 9 bases; nucleotides not matched to a gene: 13. Per the germline V gene, CDR1 is MNHEY and CDR2 is SMNVEV (reference sequence). This CDR3 region has 15 residues. CDR3 sequence (DNA): TGTGCCAGCAGTCCTACAGCGGGAGGCCGTCCGGCCCAGTACTTC. Its protein is CASSPTAGGRPAQYF.

The gene calls are TRBV7-2 and TRBJ1-2, with 8 positions matching TRBD1. Per the germline V gene, CDR1 is SGHTA and CDR2 is FQGNSA. There are 13 residues in the CDR3. Germline trimming cut 5 bases from V and 4 bases from J; bases unmatched to any gene: 3. The CDR3 reads CASSPTGGYGYTF. CDR3 nucleotide sequence: TGTGCCAGCAGCCCCACAGGGGGCTATGGCTACACCTTC.

The chain couples TRBV6-1 to TRBJ2-1, with 7 bases matching TRBD2. Germline V gene sequence: CDR1 MNHNS, CDR2 SASEGT. V lost 7 bases, J lost 6 bases, and 12 bases stayed unmatched. The CDR3 is 15 amino acids. CDR3 sequence (DNA): TGTGCCAGCACCAAGGGGAGGGTATCCGCCAATGAGCAGTTCTTC. Protein: CASTKGRVSANEQFF.